These 31 T cell receptor beta chains were sequenced from one sample in a study of T cells expressing NK-cell markers. TCRdb re-called the 5' RACE reads and shows each CDR3 protein once, DNA omitted. The specimen's table records a few hundred thousand distinct CDR3 sequences. Material for sequencing was blood T cells: a sorted CD56 or NKG2C T cell subset, CD4+ or CD8+ T cells, or bulk PBMC T cells (not recorded which). These receptors all come from a man aged 18-30 years in good health.

This chain connects TRBV28 to TRBJ2-7; absent DNA, TCRdb's TRBD1 call cannot be checked. The germline CDR1 and CDR2 sequences are MDHEN and SYDVKM. CDR3 length: 15 amino acids. CDR3 protein: CASKQVAGTSYEQYF.

This chain connects TRBV10-3 to TRBJ1-6; TCRdb designates TRBD1, a call that cannot be tested without DNA. Per germline, CDR1 ENHRY and CDR2 SYGVKD. This CDR3 region has 13 residues. CDR3 amino acids: CAISGQGDSPLHF.

This rearrangement joins TRBV6-5 to TRBJ2-3; without DNA, the TCRdb call of TRBD1 cannot be checked. The CDR3 contains 15 residues. From germline, CDR1 is MNHEY and CDR2 SVGAGI. CDR3 residues: CASSYWGSEADTQYF.

V gene TRBV30 combines with J gene TRBJ2-2. The CDR3 length is 13 residues. Germline assignment: CDR1 GTSNPN and CDR2 SVGIG (reference sequence). The CDR3 sequence is CAWSQTRAGELFF. Supplemented by reference TRBV30 and TRBJ2-2, the full variable domain reads SQTIHQWPATLVQPVGSPLSLECTVEGTSNPNLYWYRQAAGRGLQLLFYSVGIGQISSEVPQNLSASRPQDRQFILSSKKLLLSDSGFYLCAWSQTRAGELFFGEGSRLTVL.

The chain carries TRBV20-1 and TRBJ1-4. From germline, CDR1 is DFQATT and CDR2 SNEGSKA (reference sequence). The CDR3 is 13 residues long. The CDR3 loop reads CSARKGSGEKLFF.

J is TRBJ2-7 and V is TRBV5-1. Germline loops: CDR1 SGHRS, CDR2 YFSETQ. The CDR3 runs 14 residues. CDR3 region: CASSLDRAANEQYF.

The chain is built from TRBV12-3 or TRBV12-4 and TRBJ1-2; TCRdb calls TRBD1, which cannot be checked without DNA. The CDR3 is 13 amino acids. The CDR3 protein is CASVRGPTGGYTF.

This sequence joins TRBV12-3 or TRBV12-4 and TRBJ1-5. There are 16 residues in the CDR3. CDR3 protein: CASSFRPGDGNQPQHF.

The chain links TRBV5-1 to TRBJ1-2. The length of the CDR3 is 14 residues. Germline V gives CDR1 SGHRS, CDR2 YFSETQ. CDR3 in amino acids: CASSLEVAGGGYTF.

The chain employs TRBV24-1 and TRBJ2-7. Germline values: CDR1 KGHDR, CDR2 SFDVKD. The CDR3 totals 11 residues. The CDR3 reads CATSDQQRKYF.

The chain joins TRBV25-1 to TRBJ1-3. Germline CDR1 is MGHDK and CDR2 is SYGVNS. The CDR3 runs 15 residues. The CDR3 spells CASSETRISGNTIYF.

The chain has TRBV12-3 or TRBV12-4 and TRBJ2-7; TCRdb's assignment of TRBD1 cannot be checked, as there is no DNA. The CDR3 sequence is 14 residues long. The CDR3 region is CASSLVGGAGEQYF.

The chain carries TRBV20-1 and TRBJ2-1; TCRdb designates TRBD2, a call that cannot be tested without DNA. The CDR3 extends over 14 amino acids. In germline, CDR1 is DFQATT, CDR2 SNEGSKA (reference sequence). The CDR3 reads CSAISGRHPGEQFF.

The chain is built from TRBV4-1 and TRBJ1-4; TCRdb picks TRBD1, but there is no DNA to check that call. The germline V gene has CDR1 MGHRA and CDR2 YSYEKL. The length of the CDR3 is 15 residues. The CDR3 loop reads CASSQPDSYNEKLFF.

The V call is TRBV29-1, the J call TRBJ2-3. This CDR3 has 13 residues. Germline CDR1 reads SQVTM; CDR2 reads ANQGSEA. CDR3 sequence reads: CSVDGISTDTQYF.

The rearrangement joins TRBV5-1 to TRBJ2-1; no DNA is available, so the TRBD2 call from TCRdb remains unchecked. The CDR3 contains 17 residues. Germline CDR1 reads SGHRS; CDR2 reads YFSETQ. The CDR3 reads CASSVTGGGVSYNEQFF. The full variable domain, its missing parts supplied by reference TRBV5-1 and TRBJ2-1, is KAGVTQTPRYLIKTRGQQVTLSCSPISGHRSVSWYQQTPGQGLQFLFEYFSETQRNKGNFPGRFSGRQFSNSRSEMNVSTLELGDSALYLCASSVTGGGVSYNEQFFGPGTRLTVL.

CDR3 sequence reads: CASSQGGTSVPDTQYF. The V call is TRBV4-1, the J call TRBJ2-3; the TCRdb D gene call, TRBD2, has no DNA to confirm it. The CDR3 covers 16 residues. Germline CDR1 is MGHRA and CDR2 is YSYEKL.

V gene TRBV18 combines with J gene TRBJ1-1. CDR1 is KGHSH, CDR2 LQKENI, per germline. This CDR3 has 16 amino acids. CDR3 residues: CASSPLKVSRNTEAFF.

This chain connects TRBV12-3 or TRBV12-4 to TRBJ1-2; TCRdb gives TRBD1 as the D gene, but with no DNA this cannot be confirmed. The CDR3 spans 11 residues. The CDR3 region is CASNRDSGYTF.

The CDR3 sequence: CASSLKGFTYEQYF. This chain joins TRBV12-3 or TRBV12-4 and TRBJ2-7. The CDR3 loop spans 14 amino acids.

V usage is TRBV29-1 and J usage is TRBJ2-1; checking the TCRdb D call of TRBD2 is not possible without DNA. The CDR3 runs to 14 residues. The germline V gene has CDR1 SQVTM and CDR2 ANQGSEA. The CDR3 sequence: CSVAGTAPYNEQFF.

This CDR3 is CASSLVGQSSTDTQYF. The rearrangement links TRBV5-1 to TRBJ2-3; no DNA is available, so the TRBD1 call from TCRdb remains unchecked. Germline V gene lookup returns CDR1 SGHRS and CDR2 YFSETQ. The CDR3 runs 16 residues.

This chain joins TRBV10-2 and TRBJ2-1; the TRBD1 assignment by TCRdb is unverifiable without DNA. Per the germline V gene, CDR1 is WSHSY and CDR2 is SAAADI. The CDR3 is 14 residues long. CDR3 residues: CASERTGGSNEQFF.

The rearrangement links TRBV20-1 to TRBJ2-1; TCRdb gives TRBD2 as the D gene, but with no DNA this cannot be confirmed. Germline assignment: CDR1 DFQATT and CDR2 SNEGSKA (reference sequence). This CDR3 has 17 amino acids. Here the CDR3 reads CSAIPPSGLAGGREQFF.

This chain joins TRBV7-2 and TRBJ2-7. Germline CDR1 reads SGHTA; CDR2 reads FQGNSA. The CDR3 has 14 residues. The CDR3 loop is CASSSSALSREQYF.

The CDR3 sequence: CASSGTVTGELFF. The chain carries TRBV7-3 and TRBJ2-2; TCRdb proposes TRBD1, but this gene call is untestable without DNA. Germline V gene data show CDR1 as SGHTA and CDR2 as FQGTGA. CDR3 length equals 13 residues.

J is TRBJ2-5 and V is TRBV4-2; TCRdb calls TRBD1, which cannot be checked without DNA. CDR3 size: 16 residues. Germline loops: CDR1 LGHNA, CDR2 YNFKEQ. The CDR3 here is CASSQDWTEYQETQYF.

The rearrangement uses TRBV7-9 and TRBJ2-1; TCRdb gives TRBD1 as the D gene, but with no DNA this cannot be confirmed. CDR1 is SEHNR and CDR2 is FQNEAQ in the germline V gene (reference sequence). This CDR3 comprises 15 residues. CDR3 protein: CASSSWDRGYNEQFF.

The rearrangement joins TRBV20-1 to TRBJ2-3; TCRdb returns TRBD2, unconfirmable since there is no DNA. The CDR3 is 16 residues long. CDR1 DFQATT and CDR2 SNEGSKA come from the germline V gene (reference sequence). The CDR3: CSAIARSGPSTDTQYF.

The genes are TRBV4-2 and TRBJ1-2; TCRdb selects TRBD1, and the lack of DNA leaves this call unchecked. From germline, CDR1 is LGHNA and CDR2 YNFKEQ. The CDR3 runs to 16 residues. CDR3 region: CASSQENTGGHYGYTF.

The chain combines TRBV6-2 or TRBV6-3 with TRBJ2-1; the D gene TCRdb calls, TRBD1, cannot be checked with no DNA. This CDR3 spans 11 amino acids. In germline, CDR1 is MNHEY, CDR2 SVGEGT. The CDR3 loop reads CASSSDGRQFF.